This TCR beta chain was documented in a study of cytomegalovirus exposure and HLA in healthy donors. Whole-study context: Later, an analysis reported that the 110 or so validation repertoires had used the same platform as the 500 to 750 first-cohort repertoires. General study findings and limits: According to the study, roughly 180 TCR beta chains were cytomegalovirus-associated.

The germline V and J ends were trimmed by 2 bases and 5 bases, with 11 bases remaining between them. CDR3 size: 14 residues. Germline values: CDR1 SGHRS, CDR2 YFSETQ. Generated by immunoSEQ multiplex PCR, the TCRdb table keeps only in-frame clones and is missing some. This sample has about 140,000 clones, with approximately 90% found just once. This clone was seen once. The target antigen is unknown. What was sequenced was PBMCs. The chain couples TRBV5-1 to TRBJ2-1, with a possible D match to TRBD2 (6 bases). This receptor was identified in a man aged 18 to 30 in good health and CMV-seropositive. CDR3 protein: CASSLTGANNEQFF. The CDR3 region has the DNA TGCGCCAGCAGCTTAACGGGAGCAAACAATGAGCAGTTCTTC.